Listed below are T cell receptor beta chains from one sample, sequenced in a study of blood T cell repertoires in COVID-19. Libraries were prepared by immunoSEQ multiplex PCR; TCRdb keeps only in-frame clonotypes and omits some of them. The table shows about 18,000 clones, with around 80% occurring only once. Sequencing input: peripheral blood. The receptors derive from an elderly man with acute or convalescent COVID-19. Each CDR3 is given with its conserved first and last residue. D genes are given only for firm matches. Clone size is given for some rows only: seen once, a few or many times, or a class if the clone is expanded.

len: 13; v_gene: TRBV12-5; d_gene: NA; abundance: NA; j_gene: TRBJ2-2; CDR3aa: CASGKQGGGELFF; CDR3nt: TGTGCTAGTGGTAAACAGGGCGGCGGGGAGCTGTTTTTT
len: 15; v_gene: TRBV7-2; d_gene: NA; abundance: NA; j_gene: TRBJ1-4; CDR3aa: CASSPGKGVNEKLFF; CDR3nt: TGTGCCAGCAGCCCGGGGAAGGGGGTTAATGAAAAACTGTTTTTT
len: 19; v_gene: TRBV7-2; d_gene: TRBD1; abundance: NA; j_gene: TRBJ2-1; CDR3aa: CASSFEMQEQGGTYNEQFF; CDR3nt: TGTGCCAGCAGCTTCGAAATGCAGGAACAGGGGGGAACCTACAATGAGCAGTTCTTC
len: 11; v_gene: TRBV7-9; d_gene: NA; abundance: NA; j_gene: TRBJ2-7; CDR3aa: CASAKLVEQYF; CDR3nt: TGTGCCAGCGCAAAGCTAGTGGAGCAGTACTTC
len: 14; v_gene: TRBV19; d_gene: NA; abundance: few; j_gene: TRBJ2-7; CDR3aa: CASSKVGRGNEQYF; CDR3nt: TGTGCCAGTAGCAAAGTGGGCAGGGGCAACGAGCAGTACTTC
len: 16; v_gene: TRBV3-1/TRBV3-2; d_gene: TRBD1; abundance: NA; j_gene: TRBJ1-2; CDR3aa: CASSQDSRQGISGYTF; CDR3nt: TGTGCCAGCAGCCAAGATTCGCGACAGGGTATTAGTGGCTACACCTTC
len: 16; v_gene: TRBV19; d_gene: TRBD1; abundance: NA; j_gene: TRBJ1-1; CDR3aa: CASSPDRGRRFSGAFF; CDR3nt: TGTGCCAGTAGTCCAGACAGGGGGCGACGCTTTTCAGGAGCTTTCTTT
len: 14; v_gene: TRBV5-4; d_gene: TRBD1; abundance: NA; j_gene: TRBJ1-2; CDR3aa: CASSADRTGSGYTF; CDR3nt: TGTGCCAGCAGCGCCGACAGGACAGGGTCCGGCTACACCTTC
len: 16; v_gene: TRBV5-4; d_gene: NA; abundance: NA; j_gene: TRBJ1-6; CDR3aa: CASSLVRASGNSPLHF; CDR3nt: TGTGCCAGCAGCTTGGTAAGGGCCTCGGGGAATTCACCCCTCCACTTT
len: 15; v_gene: TRBV6-2/TRBV6-3; d_gene: NA; abundance: NA; j_gene: TRBJ2-7; CDR3aa: CASSYRPVGPYEQYF; CDR3nt: TGTGCCAGCAGTTATCGTCCAGTGGGGCCCTACGAGCAGTACTTC
len: 16; v_gene: TRBV4-3; d_gene: NA; abundance: NA; j_gene: TRBJ1-3; CDR3aa: CASSHEGQPAGNTIYF; CDR3nt: TGCGCCAGCAGCCATGAAGGACAGCCCGCTGGAAACACCATATATTTT